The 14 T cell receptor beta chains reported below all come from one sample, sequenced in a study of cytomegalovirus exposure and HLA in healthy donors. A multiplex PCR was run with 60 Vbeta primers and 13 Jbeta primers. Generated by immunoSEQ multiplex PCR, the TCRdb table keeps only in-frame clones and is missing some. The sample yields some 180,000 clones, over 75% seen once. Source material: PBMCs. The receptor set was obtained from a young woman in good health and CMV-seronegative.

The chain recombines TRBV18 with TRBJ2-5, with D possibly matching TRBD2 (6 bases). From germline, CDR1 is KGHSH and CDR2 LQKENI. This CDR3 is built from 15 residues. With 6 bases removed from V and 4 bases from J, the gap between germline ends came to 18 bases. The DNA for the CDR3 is TGTGCCAGCTCCCGGCCTAGCGAGTTGAGAGAGACCCAGTACTTC. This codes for CASSRPSELRETQYF. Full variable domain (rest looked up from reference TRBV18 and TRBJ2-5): NAGVMQNPRHLVRRRGQEARLRCSPMKGHSHVYWYRQLPEEGLKFMVYLQKENIIDESGMPKERFSAEFPKEGPSILRIQQVVRGDSAAYFCASSRPSELRETQYFGPGTRLLVL.

CDR3 DNA sequence: TGTGCCAGCAGCTTAGTGGCGACTAGCAATGAGCAGTTCTTC. It yields the protein CASSLVATSNEQFF. J is TRBJ2-1 and V is TRBV11-3, with a possible D match to TRBD2 (6 bases). CDR1 and CDR2 from the germline V gene are SGHNT and YENEEA. Trimming removed 1 base from V and 6 bases from J, with 10 bases in between. This CDR3 has 14 residues. The whole variable domain, filled in from reference TRBV11-3 and TRBJ2-1, reads EAGVVQSPRYKIIEKKQPVAFWCNPISGHNTLYWYLQNLGQGPELLIRYENEEAVDDSQLPKDRFSAERLKGVDSTLKIQPAELGDSAVYLCASSLVATSNEQFFGPGTRLTVL.

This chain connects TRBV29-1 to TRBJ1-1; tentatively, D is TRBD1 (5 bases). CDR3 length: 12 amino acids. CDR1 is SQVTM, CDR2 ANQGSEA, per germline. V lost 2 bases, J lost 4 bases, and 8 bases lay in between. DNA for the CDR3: TGCAGCGTTGAACCAGGGCCCACTGAAGCTTTCTTT. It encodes CSVEPGPTEAFF.

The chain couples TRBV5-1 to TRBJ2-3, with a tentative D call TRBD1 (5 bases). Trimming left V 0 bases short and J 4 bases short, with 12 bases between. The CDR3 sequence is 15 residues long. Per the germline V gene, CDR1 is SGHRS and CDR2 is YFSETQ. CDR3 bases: TGCGCCAGCAGCTTGGTGGGGCTAGACGCAGATACGCAGTATTTT. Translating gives CASSLVGLDADTQYF. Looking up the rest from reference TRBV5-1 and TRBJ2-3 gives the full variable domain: KAGVTQTPRYLIKTRGQQVTLSCSPISGHRSVSWYQQTPGQGLQFLFEYFSETQRNKGNFPGRFSGRQFSNSRSEMNVSTLELGDSALYLCASSLVGLDADTQYFGPGTRLTVL.

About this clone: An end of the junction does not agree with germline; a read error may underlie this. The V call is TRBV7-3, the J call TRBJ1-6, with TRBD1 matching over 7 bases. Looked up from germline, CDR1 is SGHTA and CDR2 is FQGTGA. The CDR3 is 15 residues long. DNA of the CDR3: TGTGCCAGCAGCCTAACGGGACAGTATAATTCACCCCTCCACTTT. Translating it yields CASSLTGQYNSPLHF.

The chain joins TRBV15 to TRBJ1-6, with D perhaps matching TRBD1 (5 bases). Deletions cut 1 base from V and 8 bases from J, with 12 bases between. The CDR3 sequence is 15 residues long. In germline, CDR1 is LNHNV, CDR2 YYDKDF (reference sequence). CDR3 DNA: TGTGCCACCAGCAGAGCCGACAGTTTCTATTCACCCCTCCACTTT. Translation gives CATSRADSFYSPLHF.

The CDR3 bases are TGTGCCTGGAGTTTCGGGGTCCGCCAGCCCCAGCATTTT. It specifies CAWSFGVRQPQHF. This chain uses TRBV30 with TRBJ1-5, with D hard to call. The CDR3 extends over 13 amino acids. V was trimmed by 2 bases and J by 7 bases, leaving 12 bases between them. CDR1 is GTSNPN, CDR2 SVGIG, per germline (reference sequence).

The CDR3 loop reads CASSIRPLAGGTDTQYF. CDR3 in DNA: TGTGCCAGTAGTATACGTCCACTAGCGGGAGGCACAGATACGCAGTATTTT. The genes are TRBV19 and TRBJ2-3; the match to TRBD2 covers 11 bases. The CDR3 has 17 residues. Germline V gene lookup returns CDR1 LNHDA and CDR2 SQIVND (reference sequence). Trimming took 2 bases from V and 1 from J; bases not matched to a gene: 5.

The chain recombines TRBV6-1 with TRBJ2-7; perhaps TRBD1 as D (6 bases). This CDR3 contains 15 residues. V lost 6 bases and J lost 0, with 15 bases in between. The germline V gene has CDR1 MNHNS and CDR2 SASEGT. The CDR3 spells CASRTGTLSSYEQYF. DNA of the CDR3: TGTGCCAGCAGGACCGGGACACTAAGCTCCTACGAGCAGTACTTC.

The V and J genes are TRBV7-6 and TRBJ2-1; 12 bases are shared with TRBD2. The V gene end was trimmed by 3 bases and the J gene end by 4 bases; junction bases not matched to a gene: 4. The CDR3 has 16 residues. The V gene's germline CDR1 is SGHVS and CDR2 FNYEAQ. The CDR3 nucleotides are TGTGCCAGCAGCTTTGAGACTAGCGGGGGTTACAATGAGCAGTTCTTC. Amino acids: CASSFETSGGYNEQFF.

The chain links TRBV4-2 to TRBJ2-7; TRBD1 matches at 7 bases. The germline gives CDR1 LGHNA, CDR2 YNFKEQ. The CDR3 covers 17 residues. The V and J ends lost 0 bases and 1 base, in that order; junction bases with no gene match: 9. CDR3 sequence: CASSQDIGRGWSYEQYF. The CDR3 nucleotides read TGTGCCAGCAGCCAAGATATAGGCAGGGGGTGGTCCTACGAGCAGTACTTC.

The CDR3 is CAWNLIGGEQYF. CDR3 DNA sequence: TGTGCCTGGAATCTAATCGGGGGGGAGCAGTACTTC. V and J are TRBV30 and TRBJ2-7; 7 positions agree with TRBD2. V lost 4 bases and J lost 7; bases outside the gene matches: 7. Per germline, CDR1 GTSNPN and CDR2 SVGIG (reference sequence). The CDR3 runs 12 residues. The full variable domain, with the rest looked up from reference TRBV30 and TRBJ2-7, is SQTIHQWPATLVQPVGSPLSLECTVEGTSNPNLYWYRQAAGRGLQLLFYSVGIGQISSEVPQNLSASRPQDRQFILSSKKLLLSDSGFYLCAWNLIGGEQYFGPGTRLTVT.

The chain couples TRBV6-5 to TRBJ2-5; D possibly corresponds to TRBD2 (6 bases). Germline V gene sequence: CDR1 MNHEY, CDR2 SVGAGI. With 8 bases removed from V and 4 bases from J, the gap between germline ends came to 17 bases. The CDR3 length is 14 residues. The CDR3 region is CASCTITEGETQYF. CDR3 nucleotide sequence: TGTGCCAGCTGTACTATTACGGAGGGAGAGACCCAGTACTTC.

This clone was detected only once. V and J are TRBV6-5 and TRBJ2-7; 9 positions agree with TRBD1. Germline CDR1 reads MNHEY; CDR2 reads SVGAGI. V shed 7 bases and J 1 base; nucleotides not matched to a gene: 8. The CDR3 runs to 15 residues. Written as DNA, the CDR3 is TGTGCCAGCAACCCCTGGGGACAGGGTTCCTACGAGCAGTACTTC. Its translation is CASNPWGQGSYEQYF.